A selection of T cell receptor beta chains follows, all from one sample in a study of blood T cell repertoires in COVID-19. Profiling relied on immunoSEQ multiplex PCR, and the TCRdb table lists in-frame clones only, not all of them. The sample yields over 150,000 clones, around 86% seen once. The specimen sequenced was peripheral blood. These receptors all come from a man between 60 and 70 years old with COVID-19, enrolled during active disease. CDR3s include the opening cysteine and the closing phenylalanine or tryptophan.

j_gene,v_gene,CDR3aa
TRBJ1-2,TRBV11-3,CASSPAARGGYTF
TRBJ2-3,TRBV6-5,CASSYGTGTYADTQYF
TRBJ1-1,TRBV7-3,CASSRETSTEAFF
TRBJ2-7,TRBV5-1,CASSLGQGSEQYF
TRBJ2-1,TRBV5-4,CASSLAGGGNEQFF
TRBJ1-5,TRBV7-9,CASSSDRNLNQPQHF
TRBJ1-5,TRBV28,CASSLHGSNQPQHF
TRBJ2-2,TRBV15,CATSRGGPGNTGELFF
TRBJ2-1,TRBV27,CASRLGRGGLNEQFF
TRBJ1-2,TRBV7-9,CASSTRTGGSGYTF
TRBJ1-6,TRBV10-3,CAIRSSSYNSPLHF
TRBJ2-7,TRBV2,CASIPRTGGGQYF
TRBJ2-5,TRBV24-1,CATSDQRELQTQYF
TRBJ1-4,TRBV29-1,CSVLIDRGLEKLFF
TRBJ1-6,TRBV5-1,CASSRRDNSPLHF
TRBJ2-2,TRBV11-3,CASSLVTGGTGELFF
TRBJ1-1,TRBV18,CASSPPAGNMNTEAFF
TRBJ1-4,TRBV9,CASSVSPGATNEKLFF
TRBJ1-4,TRBV4-2,CASSPAGDNEKLFF
TRBJ1-1,TRBV10-3,CAIRTDRVGTEAFF